The 29 T cell receptor beta chains listed next were all sequenced from one sample in a study of blood T cells in healthy people across ages. Together with a sample-barcoded 5' primer, a J-beta primer mix was included in a second PCR lasting roughly 6 to 12 cycles. TCRdb re-analysed the 5' RACE reads in MiXCR, keeping a single row per CDR3 protein. Of 700,000 to 850,000 distinct CDR3 sequences listed, about 53% are singletons. Sequences were obtained from blood. Receptors were obtained from a man older than 75 in good health.

CDR3 loop: CASSLTAGRGGETQYF. The CDR3 DNA is TGTGCCAGCAGCTTAACGGCGGGGAGGGGTGGGGAGACCCAGTACTTC. The chain couples TRBV7-3 to TRBJ2-5, with 7 nucleotides matching TRBD2. CDR1 SGHTA and CDR2 FQGTGA come from the germline V gene. V gave up 0 bases and J gave up 5 bases; unmatched junction bases: 9. This CDR3 contains 16 residues. The variable domain in full, with the rest retrieved from reference TRBV7-3 and TRBJ2-5, is GAGVSQTPSNKVTEKGKYVELRCDPISGHTALYWYRQSLGQGPEFLIYFQGTGAADDSGLPNDRFFAVRPEGSVSTLKIQRTERGDSAVYLCASSLTAGRGGETQYFGPGTRLLVL.

About this clonotype itself: This may arise from a read error, as a much more abundant clone is one base away. V is TRBV10-3 and J is TRBJ2-3, with a tentative D call TRBD1 (5 bases). The CDR3 loop spans 16 amino acids. V lost 5 bases and J lost 5, with 20 bases in between. The germline gives CDR1 ENHRY, CDR2 SYGVKD. The DNA for the CDR3 is TGTGCCATCAGTCATACCAAGACAGAGGTCGGAGATACGCAGTATTTT. Translating it yields CAISHTKTEVGDTQYF.

This rearrangement joins TRBV20-1 to TRBJ2-7, with D perhaps assigned TRBD1 or TRBD2 (5 bases each). This CDR3 comprises 13 residues. Trimming pared 5 bases from V and 5 bases from J, leaving 16 bases between. CDR1 and CDR2 from the germline V gene are DFQATT and SNEGSKA (reference sequence). This chain's CDR3 is CSAARDQPHEQYF. The CDR3, as DNA: TGCAGTGCTGCCCGGGACCAGCCCCACGAGCAGTACTTC.

The table lists this clonotype with a count of one. The chain carries TRBV20-1 and TRBJ1-5; 8 bases match TRBD1. Looked up from germline, CDR1 is DFQATT and CDR2 is SNEGSKA (reference sequence). There are 15 residues in the CDR3. The V gene end was trimmed by 0 bases and the J gene end by 5 bases; junction bases not matched to a gene: 6. The CDR3 loop reads CSAREYGTGYQPQHF. The CDR3 DNA is TGCAGTGCTAGAGAATACGGGACAGGCTATCAGCCCCAGCATTTT.

This chain joins TRBV12-3 or TRBV12-4 and TRBJ2-5; D uncertain. TRBJ2-7 matches the DNA end more closely, so the J call is doubtful. This CDR3 region has 16 residues. The chain's CDR3 is CASSPPGVASAYEQYF. The DNA of the CDR3 is TGTGCCAGCAGTCCCCCTGGGGTAGCAAGCGCCTACGAGCAGTACTTC.

V is TRBV24-1 and J is TRBJ2-5; 8 positions match TRBD2. This CDR3 has 16 residues. V shed 3 bases and J 8 bases; nucleotides not matched to a gene: 13. CDR1 and CDR2 from the germline V gene are KGHDR and SFDVKD. CDR3 bases: TGTGCCACCAGTGATGAAACCGGGACTAGTAGTCTCACCCAGTACTTC. This codes for CATSDETGTSSLTQYF.

This clonotype has a handful of counts. The V call is TRBV5-1, the J call TRBJ2-1; TRBD1 or TRBD2 may be the D gene (6 bases each). The CDR3 is 11 residues long. The germline gives CDR1 SGHRS, CDR2 YFSETQ. V was trimmed by 7 bases and J by 9 bases, leaving 11 bases between them. CDR3 sequence (DNA): TGCGCCAGCGCTGGGGGGCCTGAGCAGTTCTTC. Translating gives CASAGGPEQFF.

This clonotype has only a few counts. V and J are TRBV2 and TRBJ2-7; 9 bases map to TRBD2. Losses at the gene ends were 0 bases for V and 2 bases for J; bases not matched to a gene: 8. This CDR3 is built from 17 residues. In germline, CDR1 is SNHLY, CDR2 FYNNEI. CDR3 amino acids: CASSEAPGTSWTYEQYF. The CDR3 DNA is TGTGCCAGCAGTGAAGCTCCCGGGACTAGCTGGACCTACGAGCAGTACTTC.

This clonotype has just a few counts. The gene calls are TRBV4-1 and TRBJ2-1, with D perhaps TRBD2 (6 bases). There are 15 residues in the CDR3. Trimming took off 1 base at V and 3 bases at J, with 10 bases between the two ends. The germline gives CDR1 MGHRA, CDR2 YSYEKL. The chain's CDR3 is CASSQGLANYNEQFF. CDR3 nucleotide sequence: TGCGCCAGCAGCCAAGGGCTAGCGAACTACAATGAGCAGTTCTTC.

The chain links TRBV29-1 to TRBJ1-1; D remains ambiguous. From germline, CDR1 is SQVTM and CDR2 ANQGSEA. The CDR3 covers 13 residues. Trimming took 3 bases from V and 0 from J, leaving 8 bases between them. CDR3 protein: CSVETRLNTEAFF. In DNA, the CDR3 is TGCAGCGTTGAGACACGATTGAACACTGAAGCTTTCTTT.

This clonotype was counted a few times. The CDR3 protein is CASSLSGRAGTGELFF. In DNA, the CDR3 is TGTGCCAGCAGTCTTAGCGGGAGGGCCGGCACCGGGGAGCTGTTTTTT. The chain combines TRBV6-5 with TRBJ2-2; 11 bases are shared with TRBD2. The CDR3 has 16 residues. Trimming took 5 bases from V and 4 from J; bases not matched to a gene: 6. Germline V lookup: CDR1 MNHEY, CDR2 SVGAGI.

The chain carries TRBV20-1 and TRBJ2-7, with D possibly matching TRBD2 (5 bases). V lost 5 bases and J lost 0, with 17 bases in between. CDR1 and CDR2 from the germline V gene are DFQATT and SNEGSKA (reference sequence). This CDR3 spans 15 amino acids. The CDR3 is CSALGGPGHSYEQYF. The CDR3 DNA follows: TGCAGTGCTCTAGGCGGGCCAGGCCACTCCTACGAGCAGTACTTC.

This sequence joins TRBV6-1 and TRBJ2-1; 11 positions match TRBD2. Germline trimming cut 6 bases from V and 3 bases from J; bases unmatched to any gene: 4. CDR3 size: 15 residues. Germline values: CDR1 MNHNS, CDR2 SASEGT. The CDR3 loop reads CASSTTSGVYNEQFF. The CDR3 region has the DNA TGTGCCAGCAGCACGACTAGCGGGGTCTACAATGAGCAGTTCTTC.

The CDR3 DNA is TGTGCCAGCAGTTACGGGAGGACCAGTATGGAGCAGTACTTC. It is translated as CASSYGRTSMEQYF. The chain is built from TRBV6-6 and TRBJ2-7; TRBD2 might be the D (6 bases). Trimming removed 2 bases from V and 7 bases from J, with 15 bases in between. There are 14 residues in the CDR3. CDR1 is MNHNY and CDR2 is SVGAGI in the germline V gene (reference sequence).

This clonotype was picked up a small number of times. One junction end does not reproduce the germline sequence, and a read error may be involved. For the CDR3, the DNA is TGCGCCGGCAGCCCACTACAGGGGGCCCGCGCGGAGCAGTACTTC. It codes for CAGSPLQGARAEQYF. This sequence joins TRBV5-1 and TRBJ2-7, with TRBD1 identical over 9 bases. Germline V gene lookup returns CDR1 SGHRS and CDR2 YFSETQ. CDR3 length equals 15 residues.

Written as DNA, the CDR3 is TGTGCCAGCAGTGAATCCCCCGGGACCCTCACCGGGGAGCTGTTTTTT. Residues: CASSESPGTLTGELFF. The chain carries TRBV6-4 and TRBJ2-2, with D perhaps being TRBD1 or TRBD2 (5 bases each). This CDR3 contains 16 residues. Between the trimmed V and J ends, which lost 3 bases and 4 bases, there was a span of 15 bases. The germline gives CDR1 MRHNA, CDR2 SNTAGT.

This clonotype was recorded a few times. This rearrangement joins TRBV5-1 to TRBJ2-5; 10 bases match TRBD1. Germline V gene sequence: CDR1 SGHRS, CDR2 YFSETQ. V was pared by 4 bases and J by 4 bases, with 7 bases of the junction left unmatched. The CDR3 consists of 15 residues. The CDR3 loop reads CASSATGGLGETQYF. The CDR3 DNA follows: TGCGCCAGCAGCGCGACAGGGGGCCTGGGAGAGACCCAGTACTTC. The full variable domain, completed using reference TRBV5-1 and TRBJ2-5, is KAGVTQTPRYLIKTRGQQVTLSCSPISGHRSVSWYQQTPGQGLQFLFEYFSETQRNKGNFPGRFSGRQFSNSRSEMNVSTLELGDSALYLCASSATGGLGETQYFGPGTRLLVL.

V and J are TRBV13 and TRBJ2-3; 15 bases fit TRBD2. The junction had 5 bases not matched to a gene; V was cut back by 4 bases and J by 6 bases. This CDR3 region has 16 residues. Per germline, CDR1 PRHDT and CDR2 FYEKMQ (reference sequence). The CDR3 region is CASSYGLAGGVDTQYF. CDR3 DNA sequence: TGTGCCAGCAGCTATGGACTAGCGGGAGGGGTCGATACGCAGTATTTT.

This clonotype has just a few counts. The chain combines TRBV4-1 with TRBJ1-2; D may be TRBD1 (5 bases). There are 15 residues in the CDR3. The germline V and J ends were trimmed by 1 base and 10 bases, with 19 bases remaining between them. The germline gives CDR1 MGHRA, CDR2 YSYEKL. CDR3 amino acids: CASSQGGLGEVFYTF. CDR3 nucleotides: TGCGCCAGCAGCCAAGGGGGACTAGGCGAGGTGTTCTACACCTTC.

The chain uses TRBV12-3 or TRBV12-4 and TRBJ2-1; 9 bases map to TRBD2. V was clipped by 4 bases and J by 0 bases; unmatched bases: 7. CDR3 length equals 17 residues. The CDR3 DNA is TGTGCCAGCAGTTCCCGTCTAGCGGGGCCCTCCTACAATGAGCAGTTCTTC. Its translation: CASSSRLAGPSYNEQFF.

The chain combines TRBV12-3 or TRBV12-4 with TRBJ2-5; D is perhaps TRBD1 (6 bases). The J call could be wrong; TRBJ2-7 is a better fit for the DNA end. The CDR3 runs to 15 residues. The CDR3 DNA reads TGTGCCAGCAGTTTGTGGCAGGGGTACGACTACGAGCAGTACTTC. It specifies CASSLWQGYDYEQYF.

This clonotype has just a few counts. The chain carries TRBV4-2 and TRBJ1-2; the match to TRBD1 covers 7 bases. The CDR3 is made up of 14 amino acids. V lost 0 bases, J lost 7 bases, and 5 bases stayed unmatched. The V gene's germline CDR1 is LGHNA and CDR2 YNFKEQ. CDR3 DNA: TGTGCCAGCAGCCAAGAAGCAGGGGGTGGTGGCTACACCTTC. This encodes CASSQEAGGGGYTF.

The chain couples TRBV10-3 to TRBJ2-3, with D uncertain. V was trimmed by 7 bases and J by 5 bases, leaving 10 bases between them. Germline V gene sequence: CDR1 ENHRY, CDR2 SYGVKD. The CDR3 is 12 residues long. The DNA of the CDR3 is TGTGCCATCAAGGGCGGTGGAGATACGCAGTATTTT. This translates into CAIKGGGDTQYF.

This clonotype showed up just a few times. The V call is TRBV28, the J call TRBJ2-7; D might be TRBD2 (5 bases). Trimming cost V 5 bases and J 2 bases, with 7 bases left between them. CDR1 is MDHEN, CDR2 SYDVKM, per germline. The CDR3 length is 12 residues. The CDR3, as DNA: TGTGCCAGCAGTGCGGGTCCCTACGAGCAGTACTTC. Amino acid sequence: CASSAGPYEQYF.

The CDR3 protein is CATSDTPWYEQYF. DNA for the CDR3: TGTGCCACCAGTGACACACCTTGGTACGAGCAGTACTTC. The V gene is TRBV24-1, the J gene TRBJ2-5; no definite D call. The DNA end is a closer match to TRBJ2-7, so the J assignment may be wrong. There are 13 residues in the CDR3. The V gene's germline CDR1 is KGHDR and CDR2 SFDVKD.

The genes are TRBV20-1 and TRBJ2-3; tentatively, D is TRBD1 or TRBD2 (5 bases each). Germline V gene data show CDR1 as DFQATT and CDR2 as SNEGSKA (reference sequence). Trimming removed 3 bases at V and 3 bases at J, with 16 bases between. The CDR3 is 15 residues long. The CDR3 region is CSASTSGDGTDTQYF. The CDR3 nucleotides are TGCAGTGCTAGTACGTCCGGGGACGGGACAGATACGCAGTATTTT.

The V and J genes are TRBV7-2 and TRBJ2-3; TRBD2 might be the D (5 bases). This CDR3 is built from 15 residues. CDR1 SGHTA and CDR2 FQGNSA come from the germline V gene. V was pared by 1 base and J by 1 base, with 9 bases between. The CDR3 DNA follows: TGTGCCAGCAGCTTAGTCGGGGTTGGCACAGATACGCAGTATTTT. This translates into CASSLVGVGTDTQYF.

The V and J genes are TRBV12-3 or TRBV12-4 and TRBJ2-7, with D unclear. V was pared by 3 bases and J by 7 bases, with 13 bases between. The CDR3 has 13 amino acids. The DNA for the CDR3 is TGTGCCAGCAGTTTGCGGCCGTTGGGGGAGCAGTACTTC. Its protein product is CASSLRPLGEQYF.

This clonotype was detected only a few times. The chain is built from TRBV29-1 and TRBJ2-1; 12 nucleotides agree with TRBD2. V lost 7 bases, J lost 2 bases, and 6 bases stayed unmatched. The CDR3 is 15 amino acids. Germline CDR1 is SQVTM and CDR2 is ANQGSEA. This chain's CDR3 is CSARTSGVTYNEQFF. CDR3 coding DNA: TGCAGCGCCCGGACTAGCGGGGTTACCTACAATGAGCAGTTCTTC.